Listed here is a single T cell receptor (beta chain). Its cognate antigen is unknown. Per the germline V gene, CDR1 is MDHEN and CDR2 is SYDVKM. The CDR3 consists of 16 residues. V lost 7 bases to trimming and J lost 2 bases, with 18 bases between them. The data are from a study of blood T cells in healthy people across ages. Study-level background: Per every two T cells, about one barcoded beta molecule was captured by template switching. General observations from the study: Estimated diversity, derived from one million T cells, was regarded as an underestimate.

Using a J-beta primer mix together with a sample-barcoded 5' primer, a second PCR was run for roughly 7 to 11 cycles. One entry per CDR3 protein results from TCRdb running MiXCR on the 5' RACE reads. The sample includes about 640,000 distinct CDR3 sequences, roughly 50% of them seen just once. Total RNA, at least 5 micrograms per sample, was extracted from PBMCs. This chain uses TRBV28 with TRBJ2-4; D tentatively fits TRBD1 or TRBD2 (6 bases each). The sequence came from a man aged 55 to 69 in good health. Material for sequencing was blood. The CDR3 DNA sequence: TGTGCCAGCACCCCAACGGGGGCGCTAACCAAAAACATTCAGTACTTC. Translated: CASTPTGALTKNIQYF.